The present T cell receptor (beta chain) was sequenced within a study of T cells in Graves' hyperthyroidism and ophthalmopathy. Disease lasting under 3 months, a NOSPECS grade of at least 4, and a Clinical Activity Score of at least 3 were features of the ophthalmopathy patients. For the diagnoses, clinical symptoms, serum thyroxine and TRAb, thyroid ultrasound and orbital computed tomography were used. Amplification of TCR beta CDR3 regions used RNA as the template. The primer set for the first-round RT-PCR of the TCR CDR3 was HTBI. TCRdb independently ran MiXCR on the multiplex PCR reads; one entry per CDR3 protein. The sample lists approximately 610,000 distinct CDR3 sequences; about 14% were seen once. Study results and caveats: Using 13 V-J features, a model discriminated ophthalmopathy from stable hyperthyroidism. The majority of expanded thyroid clonotypes above 0.001 also appeared in blood.

As regards this clonotype: The target antigen is unknown.

This receptor was obtained from a woman aged 35 to 49 with Graves' ophthalmopathy. Material for sequencing was blood.

The CDR3 nucleotides are TGTGCCAGCAGTCCGCAATTTTCTAACACTGAAGCTTTCTTT. The encoded protein is CASSPQFSNTEAFF. This sequence joins TRBV28 and TRBJ1-1, with no clear D. Germline CDR1 is MDHEN and CDR2 is SYDVKM. CDR3 length: 14 residues. V was trimmed by 5 bases and J by 2 bases, leaving 12 bases between them.